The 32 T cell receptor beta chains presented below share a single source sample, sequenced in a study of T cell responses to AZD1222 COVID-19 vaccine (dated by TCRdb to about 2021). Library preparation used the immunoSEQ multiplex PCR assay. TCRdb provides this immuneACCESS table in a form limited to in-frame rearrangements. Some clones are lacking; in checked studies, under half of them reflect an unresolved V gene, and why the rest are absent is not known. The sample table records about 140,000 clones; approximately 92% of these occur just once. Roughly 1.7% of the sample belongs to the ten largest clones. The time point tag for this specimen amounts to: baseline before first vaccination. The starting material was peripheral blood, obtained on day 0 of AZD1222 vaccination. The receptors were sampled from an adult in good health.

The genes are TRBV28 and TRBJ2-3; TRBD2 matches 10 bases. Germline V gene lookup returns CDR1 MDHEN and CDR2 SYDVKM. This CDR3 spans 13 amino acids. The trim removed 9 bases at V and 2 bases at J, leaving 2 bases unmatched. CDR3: CASSGRPTDTQYF. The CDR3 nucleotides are TGTGCCAGTAGCGGGAGGCCCACAGATACGCAGTATTTT.

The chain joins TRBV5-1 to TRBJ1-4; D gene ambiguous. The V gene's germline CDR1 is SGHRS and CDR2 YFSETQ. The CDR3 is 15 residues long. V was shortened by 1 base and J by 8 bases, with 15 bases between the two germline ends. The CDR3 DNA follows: TGCGCCAGCAGCTTGACTCGCTCAACCAGGGAAAAACTGTTTTTT. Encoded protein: CASSLTRSTREKLFF.

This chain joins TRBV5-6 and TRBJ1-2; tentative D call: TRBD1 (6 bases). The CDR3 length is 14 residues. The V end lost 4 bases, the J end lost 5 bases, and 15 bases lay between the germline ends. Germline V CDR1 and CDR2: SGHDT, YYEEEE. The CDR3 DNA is TGTGCCAGCAGCCCGGGGACAAAGGATTATGGCTACACCTTC. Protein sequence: CASSPGTKDYGYTF.

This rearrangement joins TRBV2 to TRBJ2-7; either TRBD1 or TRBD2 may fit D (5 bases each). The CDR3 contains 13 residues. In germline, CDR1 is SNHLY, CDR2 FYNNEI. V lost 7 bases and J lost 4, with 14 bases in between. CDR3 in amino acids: CASIRGPGYEQYF. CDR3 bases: TGTGCCAGCATACGGGGACCGGGGTACGAGCAGTACTTC.

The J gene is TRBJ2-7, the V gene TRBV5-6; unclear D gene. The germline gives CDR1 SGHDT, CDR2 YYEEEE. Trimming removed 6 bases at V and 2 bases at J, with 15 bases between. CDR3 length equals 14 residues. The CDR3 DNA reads TGTGCCAGCACTCGACTCGGACGGACCTACGAGCAGTACTTC. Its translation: CASTRLGRTYEQYF.

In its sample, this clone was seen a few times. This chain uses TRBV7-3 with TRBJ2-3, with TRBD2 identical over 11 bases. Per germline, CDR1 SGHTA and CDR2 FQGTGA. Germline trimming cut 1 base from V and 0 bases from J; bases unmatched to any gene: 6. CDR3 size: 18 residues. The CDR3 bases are TGTGCCAGCAGCTTAATTGGGACTAGCGGTCCTAGCACAGATACGCAGTATTTT. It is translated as CASSLIGTSGPSTDTQYF.

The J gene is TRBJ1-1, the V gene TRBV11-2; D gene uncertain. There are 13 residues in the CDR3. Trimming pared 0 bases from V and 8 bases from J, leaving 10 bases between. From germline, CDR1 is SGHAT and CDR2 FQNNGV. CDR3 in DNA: TGTGCCAGCAGCTTAGATCGCAACCAAGAAGCTTTCTTT. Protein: CASSLDRNQEAFF.

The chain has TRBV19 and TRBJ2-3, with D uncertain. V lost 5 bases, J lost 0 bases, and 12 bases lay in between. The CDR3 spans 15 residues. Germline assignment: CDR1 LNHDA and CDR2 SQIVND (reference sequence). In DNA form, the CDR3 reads TGTGCCAGTAGTCCCACCCTCACAAGCACAGATACGCAGTATTTT. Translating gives CASSPTLTSTDTQYF.

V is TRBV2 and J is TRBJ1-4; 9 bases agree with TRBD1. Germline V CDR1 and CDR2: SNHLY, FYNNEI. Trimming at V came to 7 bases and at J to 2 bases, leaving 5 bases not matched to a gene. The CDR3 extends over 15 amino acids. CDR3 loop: CASILDRGTNEKLFF. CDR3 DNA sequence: TGTGCCAGCATTCTGGACAGGGGCACTAATGAAAAACTGTTTTTT.

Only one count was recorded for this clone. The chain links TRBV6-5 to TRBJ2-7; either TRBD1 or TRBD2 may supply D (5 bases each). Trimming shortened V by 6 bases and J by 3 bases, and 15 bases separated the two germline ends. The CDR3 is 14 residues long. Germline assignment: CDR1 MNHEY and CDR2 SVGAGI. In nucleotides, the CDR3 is TGTGCCAGCAGCAACGTCGGGGCGTACTACGAGCAGTACTTC. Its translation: CASSNVGAYYEQYF.

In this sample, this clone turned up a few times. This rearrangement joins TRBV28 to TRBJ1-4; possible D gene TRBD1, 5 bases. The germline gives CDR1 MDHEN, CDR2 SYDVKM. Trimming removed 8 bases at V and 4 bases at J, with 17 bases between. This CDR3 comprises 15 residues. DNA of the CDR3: TGTGCCAGCCGCGCGGAAGACAGACATAATGAAAAACTGTTTTTT. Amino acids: CASRAEDRHNEKLFF.

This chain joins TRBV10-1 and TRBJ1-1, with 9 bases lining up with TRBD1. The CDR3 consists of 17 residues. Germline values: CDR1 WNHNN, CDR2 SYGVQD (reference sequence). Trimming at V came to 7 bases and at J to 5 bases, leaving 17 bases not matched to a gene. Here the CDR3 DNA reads TGCGCCAGCACTTTTGTGGGGACAGGGCCACTCTCGACTGAAGCTTTCTTT. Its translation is CASTFVGTGPLSTEAFF.

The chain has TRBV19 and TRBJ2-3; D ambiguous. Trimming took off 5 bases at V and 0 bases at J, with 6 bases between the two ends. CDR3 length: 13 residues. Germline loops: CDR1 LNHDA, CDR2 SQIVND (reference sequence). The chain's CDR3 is CASSLTSTDTQYF. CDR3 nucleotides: TGTGCCAGTAGTCTAACCAGCACAGATACGCAGTATTTT.

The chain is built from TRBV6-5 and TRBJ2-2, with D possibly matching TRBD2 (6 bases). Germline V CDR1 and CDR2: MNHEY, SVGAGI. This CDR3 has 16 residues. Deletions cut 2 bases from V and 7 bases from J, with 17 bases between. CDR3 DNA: TGTGCCAGCAGTTACGGTGGAGGGGATGTGAACGGGGAGCTGTTTTTT. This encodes CASSYGGGDVNGELFF.

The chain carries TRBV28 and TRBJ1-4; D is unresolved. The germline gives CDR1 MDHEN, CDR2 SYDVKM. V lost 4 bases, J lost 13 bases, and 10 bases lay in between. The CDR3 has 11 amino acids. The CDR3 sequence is CASSSHKGLFF. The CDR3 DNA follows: TGTGCCAGCAGTTCCCATAAGGGACTGTTTTTT. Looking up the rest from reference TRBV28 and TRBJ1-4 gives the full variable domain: DVKVTQSSRYLVKRTGEKVFLECVQDMDHENMFWYRQDPGLGLRLIYFSYDVKMKEKGDIPEGYSVSREKKERFSLILESASTNQTSMYLCASSSHKGLFFGSGTQLSVL.

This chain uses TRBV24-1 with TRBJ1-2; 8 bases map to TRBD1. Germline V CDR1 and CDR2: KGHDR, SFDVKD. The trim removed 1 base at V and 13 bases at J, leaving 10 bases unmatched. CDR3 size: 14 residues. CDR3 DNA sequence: TGTGCCACCAGTGATTTCGACAGGGGAAGAGTTAGCACCTTC. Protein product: CATSDFDRGRVSTF.

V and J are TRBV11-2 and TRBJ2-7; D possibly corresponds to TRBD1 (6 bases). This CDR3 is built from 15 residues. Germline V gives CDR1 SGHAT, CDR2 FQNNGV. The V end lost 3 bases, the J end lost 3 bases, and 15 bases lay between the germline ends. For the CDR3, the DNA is TGTGCCAGCAGCTTCGATGGGACAAGCCTCTACGAGCAGTACTTC. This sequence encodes CASSFDGTSLYEQYF.

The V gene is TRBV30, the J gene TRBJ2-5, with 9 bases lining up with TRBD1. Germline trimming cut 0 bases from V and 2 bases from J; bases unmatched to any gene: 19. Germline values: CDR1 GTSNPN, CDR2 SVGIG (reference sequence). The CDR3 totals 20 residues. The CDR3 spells CAWSVTLLPPRGQGQETQYF. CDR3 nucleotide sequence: TGTGCCTGGAGTGTAACCCTACTCCCGCCGCGGGGACAGGGACAAGAGACCCAGTACTTC.

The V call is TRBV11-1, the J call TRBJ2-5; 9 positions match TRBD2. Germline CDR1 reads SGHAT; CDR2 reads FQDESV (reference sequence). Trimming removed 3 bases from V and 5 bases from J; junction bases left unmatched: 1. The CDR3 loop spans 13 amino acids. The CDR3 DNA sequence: TGTGCCAGCAGCTTTGGACTAGCGGAGACCCAGTACTTC. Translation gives CASSFGLAETQYF.

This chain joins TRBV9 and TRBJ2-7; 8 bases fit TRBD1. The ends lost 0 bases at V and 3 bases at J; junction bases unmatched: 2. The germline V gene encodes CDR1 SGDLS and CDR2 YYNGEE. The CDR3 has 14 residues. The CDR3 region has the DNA TGTGCCAGCAGCGTAGGGACAGGGTTCTACGAGCAGTACTTC. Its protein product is CASSVGTGFYEQYF.

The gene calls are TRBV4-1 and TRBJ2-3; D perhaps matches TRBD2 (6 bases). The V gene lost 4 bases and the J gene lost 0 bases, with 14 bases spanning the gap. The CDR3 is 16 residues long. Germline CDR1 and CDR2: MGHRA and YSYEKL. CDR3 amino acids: CASSRDFAASTDTQYF. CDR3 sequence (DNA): TGCGCCAGCAGCCGGGACTTCGCTGCTAGCACAGATACGCAGTATTTT.

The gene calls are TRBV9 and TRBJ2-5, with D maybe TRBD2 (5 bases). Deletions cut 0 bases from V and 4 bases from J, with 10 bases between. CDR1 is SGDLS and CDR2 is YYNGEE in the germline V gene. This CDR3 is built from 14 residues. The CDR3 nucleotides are TGTGCCAGCAGCGTAGCGGGAAGGATAGAGACCCAGTACTTC. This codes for CASSVAGRIETQYF. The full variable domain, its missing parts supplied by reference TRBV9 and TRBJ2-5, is DSGVTQTPKHLITATGQRVTLRCSPRSGDLSVYWYQQSLDQGLQFLIQYYNGEERAKGNILERFSAQQFPDLHSELNLSSLELGDSALYFCASSVAGRIETQYFGPGTRLLVL.

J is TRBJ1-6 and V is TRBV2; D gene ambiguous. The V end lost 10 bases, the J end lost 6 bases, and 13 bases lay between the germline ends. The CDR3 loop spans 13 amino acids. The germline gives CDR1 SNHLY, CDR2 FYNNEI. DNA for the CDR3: TGTGCCACAGGTCGCGGGCTTAATTCACCCCTCCACTTT. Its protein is CATGRGLNSPLHF. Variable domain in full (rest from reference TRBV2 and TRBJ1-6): EPEVTQTPSHQVTQMGQEVILRCVPISNHLYFYWYRQILGQKVEFLVSFYNNEISEKSEIFDDQFSVERPDGSNFTLKIRSTKLEDSAMYFCATGRGLNSPLHFGNGTRLTVT.

The DNA for the CDR3 is TGTGCCAGCAGTTTAATCCAACTAGCGGGAGGGCCTCATGAGCAGTTCTTC. It specifies CASSLIQLAGGPHEQFF. The chain links TRBV27 to TRBJ2-1, with 13 bases matching TRBD2. This CDR3 comprises 17 residues. Trimming at V came to 2 bases and at J to 8 bases, leaving 9 bases not matched to a gene. Germline values: CDR1 MNHEY, CDR2 SMNVEV (reference sequence).

The CDR3 spells CASSPWGAVDTEAFF. The CDR3 coding sequence is TGTGCCAGCAGCCCGTGGGGGGCTGTGGACACTGAAGCTTTCTTT. The V and J genes are TRBV5-6 and TRBJ1-1; possible D gene TRBD1, 6 bases. V was trimmed by 4 bases and J by 3 bases, leaving 16 bases between them. This CDR3 has 15 residues. Germline CDR1 is SGHDT and CDR2 is YYEEEE.

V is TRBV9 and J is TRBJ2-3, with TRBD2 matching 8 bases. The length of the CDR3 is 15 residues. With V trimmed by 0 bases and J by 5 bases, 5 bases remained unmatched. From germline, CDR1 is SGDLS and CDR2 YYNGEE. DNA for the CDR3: TGTGCCAGCAGCGTAGCGGGAGGGCCTCAAGATACGCAGTATTTT. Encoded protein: CASSVAGGPQDTQYF.

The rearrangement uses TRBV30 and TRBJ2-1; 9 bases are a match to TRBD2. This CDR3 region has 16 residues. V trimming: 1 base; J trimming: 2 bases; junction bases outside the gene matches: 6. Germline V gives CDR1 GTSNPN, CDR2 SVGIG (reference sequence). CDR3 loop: CAWSGLSGSTYNEQFF. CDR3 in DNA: TGTGCCTGGAGTGGGCTTAGCGGGAGCACCTACAATGAGCAGTTCTTC. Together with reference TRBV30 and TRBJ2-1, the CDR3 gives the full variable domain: SQTIHQWPATLVQPVGSPLSLECTVEGTSNPNLYWYRQAAGRGLQLLFYSVGIGQISSEVPQNLSASRPQDRQFILSSKKLLLSDSGFYLCAWSGLSGSTYNEQFFGPGTRLTVL.

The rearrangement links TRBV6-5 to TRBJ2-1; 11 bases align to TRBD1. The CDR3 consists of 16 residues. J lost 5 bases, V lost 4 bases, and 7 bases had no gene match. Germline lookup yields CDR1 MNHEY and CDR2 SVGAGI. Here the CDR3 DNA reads TGTGCCAGCAGTTTCTTTGGGACAGGGGGAAACAATGAGCAGTTCTTC. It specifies CASSFFGTGGNNEQFF.

For the CDR3, the DNA is TGTGCCAGCAGCCTAAACACTGAAGCTTTCTTT. This gives the protein CASSLNTEAFF. The chain combines TRBV7-9 with TRBJ1-1; D is undetermined. This CDR3 region has 11 residues. Germline V gene sequence: CDR1 SEHNR, CDR2 FQNEAQ (reference sequence). Trimming took 5 bases from V and 2 from J, leaving 3 bases between them. Based on the CDR3 plus reference TRBV7-9 and TRBJ1-1, the full variable domain is DTGVSQNPRHKITKRGQNVTFRCDPISEHNRLYWYRQTLGQGPEFLTYFQNEAQLEKSRLLSDRFSAERPKGSFSTLEIQRTEQGDSAMYLCASSLNTEAFFGQGTRLTVV.

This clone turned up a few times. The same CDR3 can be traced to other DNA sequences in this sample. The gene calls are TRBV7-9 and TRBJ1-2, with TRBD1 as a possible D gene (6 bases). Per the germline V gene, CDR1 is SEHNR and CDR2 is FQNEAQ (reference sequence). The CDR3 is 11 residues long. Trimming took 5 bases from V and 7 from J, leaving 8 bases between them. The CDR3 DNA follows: TGTGCCAGCAGCCTAGGGGGTGGCTACACCTTC. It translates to CASSLGGGYTF.

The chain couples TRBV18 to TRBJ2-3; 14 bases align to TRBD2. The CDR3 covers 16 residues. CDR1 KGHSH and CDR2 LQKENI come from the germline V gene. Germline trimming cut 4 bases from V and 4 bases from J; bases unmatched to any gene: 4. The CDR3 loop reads CASSRGLAGGSDTQYF. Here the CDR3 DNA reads TGTGCCAGCTCACGAGGACTAGCGGGGGGATCAGATACGCAGTATTTT.

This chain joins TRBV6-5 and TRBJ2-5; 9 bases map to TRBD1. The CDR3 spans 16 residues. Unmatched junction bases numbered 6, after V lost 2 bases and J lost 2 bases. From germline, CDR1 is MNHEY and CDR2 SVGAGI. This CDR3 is CASSYARDRDQETQYF. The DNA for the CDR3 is TGTGCCAGCAGTTACGCCCGGGACAGGGATCAAGAGACCCAGTACTTC.